This T cell receptor beta chain derives from a study of T cells expressing NK-cell markers. Looking at the study overall: HCMV serostatus: most of the eight sequenced donors positive, one negative.

Germline CDR1 is SGHDT and CDR2 is YYEEEE. There are 14 residues in the CDR3. TCRdb reprocessed the 5' RACE reads, with one entry per CDR3 protein and no DNA. The data show about 260,000 distinct CDR3 sequences, and the top ten clones hold around 3.9%. The chain uses TRBV5-6 and TRBJ1-2; the TCRdb call, TRBD1, lacks DNA for checking. The receptor was derived from a woman aged 18 to 75 in good health. Sequencing used blood T cells: a sorted CD56 or NKG2C T cell subset, CD4+ or CD8+ T cells, or bulk PBMC T cells (not recorded which). The CDR3 sequence is CASSPPDSPYGYTF. The variable domain in full, completed from reference TRBV5-6 and TRBJ1-2, reads DAGVTQSPTHLIKTRGQQVTLRCSPKSGHDTVSWYQQALGQGPQFIFQYYEEEERQRGNFPDRFSGHQFPNYSSELNVNALLLGDSALYLCASSPPDSPYGYTFGSGTRLTVV.